One T cell receptor beta chain is described in this entry. This record comes from a study of blood T cell repertoires in COVID-19. The wider study: Whether acute or convalescent, the COVID-19 samples came from the United States, Italy and Spain. In each case, the material was cDNA or gDNA derived from T cells, B-cell-depleted T cells, or PBMCs.

How the authors handled the data: Counts of nucleated cells, estimated from reference gene primer amplification, were obtained. The table came from immunoSEQ multiplex PCR; TCRdb's copy has only in-frame clones and leaves some out. V and J calls and clone size follow that table, whereas D and trimming were derived from the DNA. Counted here are roughly 230,000 clones, around 80% occurring once; the ten biggest clones make up roughly 10%. V lost 4 bases to trimming and J lost 2 bases; unmatched junction nucleotides: 10. The V gene's germline CDR1 is SEHNR and CDR2 FQNEAQ (reference sequence). The CDR3 sequence is 17 residues long. It was during active infection that Seattle patients were enrolled and then longitudinally followed.

The material sequenced was peripheral blood. The rearrangement links TRBV7-9 to TRBJ2-1; the match to TRBD2 covers 8 bases. The receptor was derived from a woman at least 80 years old with COVID-19, enrolled during active disease. The CDR3 DNA sequence: TGTGCCAGCAGCTACCGCCTCGGGCGGGGGGCCTACAATGAGCAGTTCTTC. Encoded protein: CASSYRLGRGAYNEQFF.